The 12 T cell receptor beta chains below all came from one sample that was sequenced in a study of CD8 T cells in ankylosing spondylitis (dated by TCRdb to about 2017). Summary of the overall study and its limitations: Blood from ankylosing spondylitis patients appeared to be characterized by a TCR beta motif composed of eight highly homologous amino acid variants.

Antigen specificity for these receptors is unknown. The library was built by means of 5' RACE. Sequencing relied on an Illumina HiSeq 2500. The public reads were reprocessed in TCRdb via fastp at Q25 and MiXCR, keeping in-frame beta chains. A single entry per CDR3 protein holds the most common genes and DNA from its merged rows. The sample data list 750,000 to 850,000 distinct CDR3 sequences, and about 10% of these were observed just once. The top ten clones comprise under 0.6% of the sample. The specimen sequenced was blood, either unsorted or a sorted T cell fraction (not recorded which). All receptors derive from a male donor with ankylosing spondylitis.

This clonotype was observed a handful of times. The genes are TRBV4-3 and TRBJ2-3; maybe TRBD2 (6 bases). V shed 0 bases and J shed 6 bases, with 16 bases lying between them. This CDR3 has 16 amino acids. Germline V gene data show CDR1 as LGHNA and CDR2 as YSLEER. The CDR3 protein is CASSQDRGRAGDTQYF. In DNA, the CDR3 is TGCGCCAGCAGCCAAGATCGGGGCCGGGCGGGGGATACGCAGTATTTT.

The gene calls are TRBV7-6 and TRBJ2-5, with 12 nucleotides matching TRBD2. The CDR3 has 18 residues. Germline V CDR1 and CDR2: SGHVS, FNYEAQ. V was pared by 1 base and J by 5 bases, with 11 bases of the junction left unmatched. CDR3 nucleotide sequence: TGTGCCAGCAGCTTAGAGACTCCTAGCGGGAGGGCCTCGGAGACCCAGTACTTC. This gives the protein CASSLETPSGRASETQYF.

This clonotype was observed a few times. The chain employs TRBV9 and TRBJ1-2, with 7 bases aligning to TRBD1. Germline CDR1 and CDR2: SGDLS and YYNGEE. The CDR3 is 15 amino acids. Trimming at V came to 3 bases and at J to 2 bases, leaving 7 bases not matched to a gene. DNA for the CDR3: TGTGCCAGCAGCGCCCGGACAGGCTGGAACTATGGCTACACCTTC. Translating gives CASSARTGWNYGYTF.

A few counts support this clonotype. The gene calls are TRBV5-1 and TRBJ1-1, with a tentative D call TRBD1 (6 bases). CDR3 size: 15 residues. V was cut by 0 bases and J by 6 bases, with 15 bases left in between. Germline V gives CDR1 SGHRS, CDR2 YFSETQ. The CDR3 DNA sequence: TGCGCCAGCAGCTTGGATGGGGGGCGCTTCGCTGAAGCTTTCTTT. Translating gives CASSLDGGRFAEAFF.

The rearrangement uses TRBV28 and TRBJ2-7; TRBD2 aligns across 9 bases. The CDR3 spans 14 residues. Trimming took 6 bases from V and 7 from J; bases not matched to a gene: 10. Germline values: CDR1 MDHEN, CDR2 SYDVKM. The CDR3 DNA reads TGTGCCAGCAGCCGATTAGCGGGAGTAACGGAGCAGTACTTC. As protein: CASSRLAGVTEQYF.

With regard to this clonotype: The junction does not match germline at one end; this may be a read error. The chain is built from TRBV20-1 and TRBJ2-7; 10 nucleotides agree with TRBD1. Germline V lookup: CDR1 DFQATT, CDR2 SNEGSKA (reference sequence). This CDR3 is built from 14 residues. CDR3 sequence: CSARDPGQGPHGEF. The CDR3 DNA reads as TGCAGTGCTAGAGATCCGGGACAGGGGCCCCACGGGGAATTC.

This clonotype showed up just a few times. The genes are TRBV20-1 and TRBJ2-7; 9 bases fit TRBD1. This CDR3 has 14 amino acids. CDR1 is DFQATT and CDR2 is SNEGSKA in the germline V gene (reference sequence). J gave up 4 bases and V 8 bases, and 12 bases lay outside the gene matches. CDR3 in amino acids: CSTFGQGTGYEQYF. The CDR3 DNA reads TGCAGTACCTTCGGACAGGGGACGGGTTACGAGCAGTACTTC.

This clonotype was seen ten or more times. The V and J genes are TRBV15 and TRBJ1-2; 7 nucleotides match TRBD1. CDR3 length: 14 amino acids. The trim removed 8 bases at V and 1 base at J, leaving 7 bases unmatched. Per germline, CDR1 LNHNV and CDR2 YYDKDF (reference sequence). CDR3 region: CATSGQWRNYGYTF. The DNA for the CDR3 is TGTGCCACCTCGGGACAGTGGCGTAACTATGGCTACACCTTC.

The chain combines TRBV5-6 with TRBJ1-2; D unresolved. CDR1 and CDR2 from the germline V gene are SGHDT and YYEEEE. Trimming shortened V by 4 bases and J by 6 bases, and 7 bases separated the two germline ends. This CDR3 comprises 11 residues. CDR3 in amino acids: CASSNFDGYTF. The CDR3 DNA is TGTGCCAGCAGCAATTTCGATGGCTACACCTTC.

This clonotype was detected a few times. This chain uses TRBV20-1 with TRBJ1-4; D gene unclear. The CDR3 is 16 residues long. V lost 0 bases, J lost 5 bases, and 16 bases lay in between. From germline, CDR1 is DFQATT and CDR2 SNEGSKA (reference sequence). In nucleotides, the CDR3 is TGCAGTGCTAGAGATCATAAGGGCTTGGGGAATGAAAAACTGTTTTTT. Protein: CSARDHKGLGNEKLFF.

The gene calls are TRBV6-1 and TRBJ1-5, with 8 bases that match TRBD1. This CDR3 has 16 residues. V gave up 8 bases and J gave up 7 bases; unmatched junction bases: 16. Germline V gene sequence: CDR1 MNHNS, CDR2 SASEGT. In nucleotides, the CDR3 is TGTGCCAGCTCGTACAGGGGGGGGCTCGTATGGCAGCCCCAGCATTTT. This gives the protein CASSYRGGLVWQPQHF.

This sequence joins TRBV20-1 and TRBJ2-2; D might be TRBD2 (6 bases). The CDR3 has 20 amino acids. Trimming removed 4 bases at V and 1 base at J, with 28 bases between. CDR1 is DFQATT, CDR2 SNEGSKA, per germline (reference sequence). CDR3 nucleotide sequence: TGCAGTGCTACCCCACCACTGGGCCAGCGCAGTAGCGGGAACACCGGGGAGCTGTTTTTT. It is translated as CSATPPLGQRSSGNTGELFF.